This TCR beta chain was obtained from a study of cytomegalovirus exposure and HLA in healthy donors. Turning to the study itself: HLA-typed donors contributed 65 million to 85 million unique TCRs, which were held in an early data release. Study outcomes and limitations: Highest at DRB1 and lowest at HLA-C, TCR association rates differed among HLA loci in a later analysis. The study dropped some indistinguishable V segments, TRBV6-2 and TRBV6-3 among them. A later analysis appeared to link common viral pathogens to several of the most significant clusters.

Use of 60 Vbeta and 13 Jbeta primers characterized the PCR. Profiling relied on immunoSEQ multiplex PCR, and the TCRdb table lists in-frame clones only, not all of them. In the table there are approximately 190,000 clones, around three quarters of which are singletons. Germline V gene sequence: CDR1 SGDLS, CDR2 YYNGEE. Trimming left V 0 bases short and J 2 bases short, with 9 bases between. This CDR3 is 14 amino acids long. Details on this clone: Its antigen is unidentified. Other DNA sequences within the sample encode an identical CDR3.

This chain connects TRBV9 to TRBJ2-7; maybe TRBD2 (7 bases). The source is a woman between 25 and 40 years old in good health and CMV-seronegative. Source material: PBMCs. The DNA for the CDR3 is TGTGCCAGCAGCGTAGGCGGGGGCCCCTACGAGCAGTACTTC. Translated, it gives CASSVGGGPYEQYF.